The 28 T cell receptor beta chains presented below share a single source sample, sequenced in a study of blood T cell repertoires in COVID-19. Generated by immunoSEQ multiplex PCR, the TCRdb table keeps only in-frame clones and is missing some. Among 250,000 to 300,000 clones listed, approximately 83% were seen once. Sequencing used peripheral blood. The receptor source for this set is a woman in her sixties or seventies with acute or convalescent COVID-19.

This rearrangement joins TRBV5-1 to TRBJ1-1; D uncertain. The length of the CDR3 is 15 residues. Germline-derived CDR1 and CDR2 are SGHRS and YFSETQ. Trimming left V 4 bases short and J 0 bases short, with 13 bases between. CDR3 sequence: CASSASEDMNTEAFF. In nucleotides, the CDR3 is TGCGCCAGCAGCGCCTCAGAAGATATGAACACTGAAGCTTTCTTT. Full variable domain (outside the CDR3, taken from reference TRBV5-1 and TRBJ1-1): KAGVTQTPRYLIKTRGQQVTLSCSPISGHRSVSWYQQTPGQGLQFLFEYFSETQRNKGNFPGRFSGRQFSNSRSEMNVSTLELGDSALYLCASSASEDMNTEAFFGQGTRLTVV.

V usage is TRBV2 and J usage is TRBJ2-2, with 9 positions matching TRBD1. With 4 bases clipped from V and 5 bases from J, the junction kept 11 bases outside the gene matches. There are 17 residues in the CDR3. Germline V CDR1 and CDR2: SNHLY, FYNNEI. The CDR3 loop reads CASSGVGGTGWTGELFF. As DNA, the CDR3 is TGTGCCAGCAGTGGAGTAGGGGGGACAGGGTGGACCGGGGAGCTGTTTTTT. Variable domain in full (rest from reference TRBV2 and TRBJ2-2): EPEVTQTPSHQVTQMGQEVILRCVPISNHLYFYWYRQILGQKVEFLVSFYNNEISEKSEIFDDQFSVERPDGSNFTLKIRSTKLEDSAMYFCASSGVGGTGWTGELFFGEGSRLTVL.

In this sample, this clone turned up once. This chain joins TRBV5-1 and TRBJ2-3, with 10 bases identical to TRBD2. Germline V gene sequence: CDR1 SGHRS, CDR2 YFSETQ. V trimming: 1 base; J trimming: 2 bases; junction bases outside the gene matches: 1. The CDR3 runs 15 residues. CDR3 loop: CASSLTSGATDTQYF. DNA of the CDR3: TGCGCCAGCAGCTTGACTAGCGGGGCCACAGATACGCAGTATTTT.

This chain uses TRBV27 with TRBJ2-1; D may be TRBD2 (5 bases). The V and J ends lost 6 bases and 1 base respectively, with 13 bases between them. The CDR3 is 15 residues long. The V gene's germline CDR1 is MNHEY and CDR2 SMNVEV (reference sequence). In DNA, the CDR3 is TGTGCCAGCAGCACTCAGCCGGGGTCCTACAATGAGCAGTTCTTC. Protein product: CASSTQPGSYNEQFF.

CDR3 nucleotide sequence: TGTGCCAGCAGCCCTTTAGGGGGCTCCTATAATTCACCCCTCCACTTT. Translating it yields CASSPLGGSYNSPLHF. The V gene is TRBV3-1 (or the pseudogene TRBV3-2), the J gene TRBJ1-6; possibly TRBD1 for D (6 bases). The germline V gene encodes CDR1 LGHDT and CDR2 YNNKEL (reference sequence). The CDR3 loop spans 16 amino acids. V lost 4 bases, J lost 0 bases, and 10 bases lay in between.

The rearrangement uses TRBV27 and TRBJ2-2, with 7 nucleotides matching TRBD2. The germline gives CDR1 MNHEY, CDR2 SMNVEV (reference sequence). The J segment lost 2 bases and the V segment lost 5 bases, leaving 8 bases of the junction unmatched. The CDR3 covers 16 residues. The CDR3 sequence is CASSIASGVNTGELFF. As DNA, the CDR3 is TGTGCCAGCAGTATTGCTAGCGGCGTTAACACCGGGGAGCTGTTTTTT.

The genes are TRBV11-2 and TRBJ1-4; possibly TRBD1 for D (5 bases). CDR1 is SGHAT and CDR2 is FQNNGV in the germline V gene. The CDR3 is 14 residues long. The V end was cut by 1 base, the J end by 8 bases, with 11 bases between. The CDR3 DNA follows: TGTGCCAGCAGCTTAGCGGGGGGTGGAGAAAAACTGTTTTTT. It specifies CASSLAGGGEKLFF.

This clone showed up just a few times. The chain has TRBV7-2 and TRBJ2-7, with D maybe TRBD1 (6 bases). The CDR3 length is 13 residues. V dropped 5 bases and J dropped 7 bases, with 15 bases sitting between them. Germline V gives CDR1 SGHTA, CDR2 FQGNSA. The CDR3 DNA sequence: TGTGCCAGCAGCCCAAGGACAGAGAGGGAGCAGTACTTC. Protein product: CASSPRTEREQYF.

The chain is built from TRBV29-1 and TRBJ2-1, with D tentatively TRBD1 (6 bases). CDR3 size: 14 residues. V was cut by 4 bases and J by 5 bases, with 15 bases left in between. Germline V gene lookup returns CDR1 SQVTM and CDR2 ANQGSEA. CDR3 amino acids: CSVVSQGRHNEQFF. DNA of the CDR3: TGCAGCGTTGTCTCACAGGGCCGACACAATGAGCAGTTCTTC.

This clone was counted between two and nine times. V usage is TRBV30 and J usage is TRBJ2-2; 7 nucleotides line up with TRBD1. V shed 0 bases, J shed 3 bases, and the junction held 4 bases outside the gene matches. The CDR3 sequence is 15 residues long. The germline V gene has CDR1 GTSNPN and CDR2 SVGIG (reference sequence). The CDR3, as DNA: TGTGCCTGGAGTGTCTTGGGACAGCACACCGGGGAGCTGTTTTTT. Residues: CAWSVLGQHTGELFF.

The chain joins TRBV3-1 (or the pseudogene TRBV3-2) to TRBJ2-1; D unresolved. The germline gives CDR1 LGHDT, CDR2 YNNKEL (reference sequence). With 1 base removed from V and 5 bases from J, the gap between germline ends came to 3 bases. There are 12 residues in the CDR3. The CDR3 DNA reads TGTGCCAGCAGCCAAGTAGACAATGAGCAGTTCTTC. This encodes CASSQVDNEQFF.

This clone has only one observation. This chain connects TRBV5-1 to TRBJ1-2; D is undetermined. Trimming removed 2 bases from V and 5 bases from J, with 7 bases in between. Germline lookup yields CDR1 SGHRS and CDR2 YFSETQ. This CDR3 region has 12 residues. This chain's CDR3 is CASSLDMYGYTF. CDR3 DNA: TGCGCCAGCAGCTTAGACATGTATGGCTACACCTTC.

The chain employs TRBV5-1 and TRBJ2-7, with 8 bases identical to TRBD1. V lost 4 bases to trimming and J lost 5 bases; unmatched junction nucleotides: 5. The germline V gene has CDR1 SGHRS and CDR2 YFSETQ. The CDR3 sequence is 13 residues long. The CDR3 spells CASSNGQGNEQYF. The CDR3 DNA follows: TGCGCCAGCAGCAACGGACAGGGCAACGAGCAGTACTTC.

Notes on this clone: The same CDR3 also results from other DNA sequences found in this sample. J is TRBJ1-6 and V is TRBV3-1 (or the pseudogene TRBV3-2); D uncertain. This CDR3 comprises 12 residues. Per germline, CDR1 LGHDT and CDR2 YNNKEL (reference sequence). V lost 9 bases, J lost 11 bases, and 14 bases lay in between. The CDR3 region is CASGVRGTPLHF. The CDR3 DNA reads TGTGCCAGTGGGGTTCGGGGAACACCCCTCCACTTT.

V and J are TRBV9 and TRBJ2-5, with 7 bases fitting TRBD2. This CDR3 comprises 17 residues. From germline, CDR1 is SGDLS and CDR2 YYNGEE. Germline trimming cut 0 bases from V and 2 bases from J; bases unmatched to any gene: 10. DNA of the CDR3: TGTGCCAGCAGCGTAGGATTCGGGCAGGGAGGGCAAGAGACCCAGTACTTC. This gives the protein CASSVGFGQGGQETQYF. The full variable domain, rest sourced from reference TRBV9 and TRBJ2-5, is DSGVTQTPKHLITATGQRVTLRCSPRSGDLSVYWYQQSLDQGLQFLIQYYNGEERAKGNILERFSAQQFPDLHSELNLSSLELGDSALYFCASSVGFGQGGQETQYFGPGTRLLVL.

The rearrangement uses TRBV24-1 and TRBJ2-1, with a weak D call TRBD2 (6 bases). The CDR3 is made up of 15 amino acids. V was pared by 1 base and J by 5 bases, with 11 bases between. Germline V gene data show CDR1 as KGHDR and CDR2 as SFDVKD. The CDR3 is CATSDLGEANNEQFF. The CDR3 DNA reads TGTGCCACCAGTGATTTAGGGGAGGCAAACAATGAGCAGTTCTTC.

The chain combines TRBV6-5 with TRBJ1-5; 8 bases agree with TRBD1. The CDR3 is 14 residues long. J gave up 8 bases and V 4 bases, and 7 bases lay outside the gene matches. Looked up from germline, CDR1 is MNHEY and CDR2 is SVGAGI. CDR3 protein: CASSSSGGAEPQHF. In nucleotides, the CDR3 is TGTGCCAGCAGTTCATCAGGGGGCGCAGAGCCCCAGCATTTT.

The rearrangement joins TRBV11-2 to TRBJ1-4, with D unclear. V lost 5 bases to trimming and J lost 1 base, with 11 bases between them. CDR1 SGHAT and CDR2 FQNNGV come from the germline V gene. CDR3 length: 15 amino acids. Here the CDR3 reads CASSPNHRTNEKLFF. The DNA of the CDR3 is TGTGCCAGCAGCCCCAATCACAGAACTAATGAAAAACTGTTTTTT.

The rearrangement uses TRBV30 and TRBJ1-4, with 7 bases lining up with TRBD1. Trimming at V came to 7 bases and at J to 8 bases, leaving 10 bases not matched to a gene. The CDR3 runs to 13 residues. Germline-derived CDR1 and CDR2 are GTSNPN and SVGIG (reference sequence). This CDR3 is CAFTRDSLEKLFF. CDR3 nucleotide sequence: TGTGCCTTCACCCGGGACAGCTTAGAAAAACTGTTTTTT.

The gene calls are TRBV3-1 (or the pseudogene TRBV3-2) and TRBJ1-1; D is ambiguous. CDR1 is LGHDT, CDR2 YNNKEL, per germline (reference sequence). This CDR3 contains 16 residues. Deletions cut 3 bases from V and 1 base from J, with 15 bases between. The CDR3 bases are TGTGCCAGCAGCCACAACCCCTGGCAGCGGAACACTGAAGCTTTCTTT. It yields the protein CASSHNPWQRNTEAFF.

For the CDR3, the DNA is TGTGCCAGTCACCCTGGCCGGGATAATTCACCCCTCCACTTT. Its protein is CASHPGRDNSPLHF. The chain links TRBV25-1 to TRBJ1-6, with unresolved D. The ends were cut back, 9 bases at V and 5 bases at J, with 14 bases in the middle. The CDR3 has 14 amino acids. Germline V gene lookup returns CDR1 MGHDK and CDR2 SYGVNS.

The chain has TRBV10-2 and TRBJ2-1; weak D call: TRBD2 (6 bases). Germline-derived CDR1 and CDR2 are WSHSY and SAAADI. The CDR3 is made up of 15 amino acids. V shed 4 bases and J shed 8 bases, with 18 bases lying between them. CDR3 sequence: CASSGGGPTGDEQFF. CDR3 nucleotide sequence: TGCGCCAGCAGTGGAGGCGGGCCTACGGGGGATGAGCAGTTCTTC.

Only one count was recorded for this clone. J is TRBJ2-7 and V is TRBV7-8; no definite D call. The V end lost 5 bases, the J end lost 2 bases, and 10 bases lay between the germline ends. The CDR3 contains 13 residues. Germline V lookup: CDR1 SGHVS, CDR2 FQNEAQ. The CDR3 is CASSPQITYEQYF. The CDR3 nucleotides read TGTGCCAGCAGCCCACAGATTACCTACGAGCAGTACTTC.

J is TRBJ1-2 and V is TRBV3-1 (or the pseudogene TRBV3-2); D is unclear. V dropped 4 bases and J dropped 4 bases, with 16 bases sitting between them. This CDR3 has 15 residues. Germline lookup yields CDR1 LGHDT and CDR2 YNNKEL (reference sequence). The DNA for the CDR3 is TGTGCCAGCAGCCTACAGAGTTCTGCTGGCTATGGCTACACCTTC. Amino acid sequence: CASSLQSSAGYGYTF.

The chain uses TRBV7-3 and TRBJ2-3; the D is unclear. Germline V lookup: CDR1 SGHTA, CDR2 FQGTGA. V was pared by 4 bases and J by 2 bases, with 10 bases between. The CDR3 has 14 residues. CDR3 amino acids: CASSSLRNTDTQYF. The CDR3 coding sequence is TGTGCCAGCAGCTCCCTTAGAAACACAGATACGCAGTATTTT.

V and J are TRBV7-8 and TRBJ2-1; D might be TRBD1 (6 bases). Trimming removed 1 base at V and 8 bases at J, with 15 bases between. This CDR3 contains 15 residues. Germline CDR1 and CDR2: SGHVS and FQNEAQ. The CDR3 DNA reads as TGTGCCAGCAGCTTAGGTCGGACAGAACTCGATGAGCAGTTCTTC. It codes for CASSLGRTELDEQFF.

The rearrangement joins TRBV5-1 to TRBJ2-5; 7 nucleotides match TRBD1. The CDR3 length is 16 residues. Germline V gene data show CDR1 as SGHRS and CDR2 as YFSETQ. V lost 0 bases to trimming and J lost 5 bases; unmatched junction nucleotides: 10. Here the CDR3 DNA reads TGCGCCAGCAGCTTGGCCCTTAGGGGGCACCGGGAGACCCAGTACTTC. It translates to CASSLALRGHRETQYF. The whole variable domain, filled in from reference TRBV5-1 and TRBJ2-5, reads KAGVTQTPRYLIKTRGQQVTLSCSPISGHRSVSWYQQTPGQGLQFLFEYFSETQRNKGNFPGRFSGRQFSNSRSEMNVSTLELGDSALYLCASSLALRGHRETQYFGPGTRLLVL.

This clone turned up a few times. This chain connects TRBV19 to TRBJ2-5; perhaps TRBD2 as D (7 bases). Germline values: CDR1 LNHDA, CDR2 SQIVND (reference sequence). This CDR3 has 15 amino acids. Trimming took off 8 bases at V and 4 bases at J, with 20 bases between the two ends. The CDR3 DNA reads as TGTGCCAGTCGAACCCTGGAAGGGGGGGCAGAGACCCAGTACTTC. Translation: CASRTLEGGAETQYF.